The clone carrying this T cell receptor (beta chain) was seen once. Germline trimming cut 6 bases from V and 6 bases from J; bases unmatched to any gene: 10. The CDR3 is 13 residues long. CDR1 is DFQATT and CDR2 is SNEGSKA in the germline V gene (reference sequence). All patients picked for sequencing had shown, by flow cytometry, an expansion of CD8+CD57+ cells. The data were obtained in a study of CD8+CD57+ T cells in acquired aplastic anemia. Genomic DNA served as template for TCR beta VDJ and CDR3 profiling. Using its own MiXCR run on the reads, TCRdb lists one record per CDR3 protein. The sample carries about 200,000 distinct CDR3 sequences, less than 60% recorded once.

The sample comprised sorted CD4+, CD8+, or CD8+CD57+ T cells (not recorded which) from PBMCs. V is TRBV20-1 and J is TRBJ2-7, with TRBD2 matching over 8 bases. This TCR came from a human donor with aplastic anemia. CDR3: CSARTGGAPEQYF. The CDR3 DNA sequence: TGCAGTGCGCGAACGGGGGGGGCGCCCGAGCAGTACTTC.